Below are 3 T cell receptor beta chains sequenced from a single sample in a study of cytomegalovirus exposure and HLA in healthy donors. Amplification used 60 Vbeta primers and 13 Jbeta primers. Clones were read by immunoSEQ multiplex PCR, and TCRdb kept only the in-frame ones, dropping some. The repertoire holds about 200,000 clones, around 79% seen once, with 1.5% to 2% in the top ten. Specimen: PBMCs. These receptors were taken from a woman in her fifties or sixties in good health and CMV-seronegative.

The rearrangement joins TRBV27 to TRBJ2-2; the D gene is possibly TRBD1 (5 bases). The CDR3 contains 15 residues. The germline CDR1 and CDR2 sequences are MNHEY and SMNVEV (reference sequence). The V end lost 3 bases, the J end lost 6 bases, and 14 bases lay between the germline ends. The CDR3 DNA is TGTGCCAGCAGTTTCCACAGGACGAGCGCCGGGGAGCTGTTTTTT. Its protein product is CASSFHRTSAGELFF.

The chain is built from TRBV6-5 and TRBJ2-7, with 7 bases that match TRBD1. The CDR3 contains 14 residues. The germline gives CDR1 MNHEY, CDR2 SVGAGI. Losses at the gene ends were 5 bases for V and 3 bases for J; bases not matched to a gene: 7. The CDR3 region has the DNA TGTGCCAGCAGTCCCTTGGGACAGAGCTACGAGCAGTACTTC. Its translation is CASSPLGQSYEQYF.

The V gene is TRBV18, the J gene TRBJ1-2; D possibly corresponds to TRBD1 (5 bases). Germline V CDR1 and CDR2: KGHSH, LQKENI. Trimming shortened V by 3 bases and J by 4 bases, and 9 bases separated the two germline ends. The CDR3 has 13 residues. DNA for the CDR3: TGTGCCAGCTCACCGGAACAGGCCTATGGCTACACCTTC. Translated: CASSPEQAYGYTF. Supplemented by reference TRBV18 and TRBJ1-2, the full variable domain reads NAGVMQNPRHLVRRRGQEARLRCSPMKGHSHVYWYRQLPEEGLKFMVYLQKENIIDESGMPKERFSAEFPKEGPSILRIQQVVRGDSAAYFCASSPEQAYGYTFGSGTRLTVV.